The T cell receptor beta chain under discussion was sequenced for a study of shared clonotypes between healthy human individuals. Study results and limitations: An expected dependence of interdonor clonotype sharing on sequencing depth was noted.

Looked up from germline, CDR1 is SGHAT and CDR2 is FQNNGV. Trimming cost V 8 bases and J 7 bases, with 15 bases left between them. The length of the CDR3 is 13 residues. Generated by immunoSEQ multiplex PCR, the TCRdb table keeps only in-frame clones and is missing some. Of hundreds of thousands of clones listed, approximately 73% were seen once; the top ten hold around 2%. As concerns this clone: No antigen is known for it.

The chain joins TRBV11-2 to TRBJ1-3; the D is unclear. This TCR was recovered from a woman aged 25 to 39 in good health. The sample taken for sequencing was memory CD4+ T cells sorted from blood. Indicated subset: CD45RA-negative fraction. The CDR3 loop reads CASGIRGSNTIYF. CDR3 bases: TGTGCCAGCGGCATTCGGGGATCCAACACCATATATTTT.